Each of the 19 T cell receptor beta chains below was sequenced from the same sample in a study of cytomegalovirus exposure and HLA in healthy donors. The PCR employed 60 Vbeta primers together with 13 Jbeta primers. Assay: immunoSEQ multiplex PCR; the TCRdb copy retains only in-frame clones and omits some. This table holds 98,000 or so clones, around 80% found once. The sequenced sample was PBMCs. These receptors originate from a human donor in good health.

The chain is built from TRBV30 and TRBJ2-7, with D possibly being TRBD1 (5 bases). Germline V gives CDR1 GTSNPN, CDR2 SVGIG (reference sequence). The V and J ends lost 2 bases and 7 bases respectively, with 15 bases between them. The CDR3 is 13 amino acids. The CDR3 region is CAWSPGMFWEQYF. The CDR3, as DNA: TGTGCCTGGAGTCCAGGGATGTTTTGGGAGCAGTACTTC.

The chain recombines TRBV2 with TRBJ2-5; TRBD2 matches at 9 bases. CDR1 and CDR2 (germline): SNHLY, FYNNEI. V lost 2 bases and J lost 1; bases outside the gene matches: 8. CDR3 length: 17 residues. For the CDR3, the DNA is TGTGCCAGCAGTGAACGGAAGGGCGGGAGGGGCCAAGAGACCCAGTACTTC. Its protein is CASSERKGGRGQETQYF.

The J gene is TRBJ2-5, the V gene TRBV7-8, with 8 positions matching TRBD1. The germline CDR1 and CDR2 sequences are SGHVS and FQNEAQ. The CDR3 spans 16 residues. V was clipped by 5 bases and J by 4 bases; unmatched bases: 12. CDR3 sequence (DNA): TGTGCCAGCAGCACGGCCCAGGGGGCGGTTGGAGAGACCCAGTACTTC. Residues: CASSTAQGAVGETQYF.

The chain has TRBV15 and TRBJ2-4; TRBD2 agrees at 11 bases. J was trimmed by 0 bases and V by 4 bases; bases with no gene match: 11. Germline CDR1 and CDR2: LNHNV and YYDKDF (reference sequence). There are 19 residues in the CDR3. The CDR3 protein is CATSTRLAGRELAKNIQYF. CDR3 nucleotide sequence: TGTGCCACCAGCACCCGACTAGCGGGACGGGAATTAGCCAAAAACATTCAGTACTTC.

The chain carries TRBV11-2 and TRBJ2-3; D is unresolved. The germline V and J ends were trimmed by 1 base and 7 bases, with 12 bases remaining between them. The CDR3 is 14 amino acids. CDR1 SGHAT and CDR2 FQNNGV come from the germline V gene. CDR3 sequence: CASSLVVHPNTQYF. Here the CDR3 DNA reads TGTGCCAGCAGCTTAGTGGTGCATCCTAATACGCAGTATTTT.

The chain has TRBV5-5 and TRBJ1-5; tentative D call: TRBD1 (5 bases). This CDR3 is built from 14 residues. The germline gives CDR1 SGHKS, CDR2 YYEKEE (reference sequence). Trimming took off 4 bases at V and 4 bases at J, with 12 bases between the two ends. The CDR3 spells CASSAGGGNQPQHF. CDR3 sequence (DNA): TGTGCCAGCAGCGCTGGGGGGGGGAATCAGCCCCAGCATTTT.

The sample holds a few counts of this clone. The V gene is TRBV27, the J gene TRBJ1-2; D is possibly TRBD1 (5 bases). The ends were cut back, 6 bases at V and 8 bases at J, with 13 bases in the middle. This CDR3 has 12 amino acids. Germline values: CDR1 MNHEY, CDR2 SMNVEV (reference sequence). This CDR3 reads CASSSGMRGYTF. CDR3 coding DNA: TGTGCCAGCAGCTCAGGGATGCGCGGCTACACCTTC.

This chain's CDR3 is CASSLGVIIPNEQYF. CDR3 nucleotide sequence: TGCGCCAGCAGCTTGGGAGTTATCATTCCCAACGAGCAGTACTTC. This chain uses TRBV5-1 with TRBJ2-7; D gene uncertain. Looked up from germline, CDR1 is SGHRS and CDR2 is YFSETQ. The CDR3 extends over 15 amino acids. Trimming removed 0 bases from V and 5 bases from J, with 15 bases in between.

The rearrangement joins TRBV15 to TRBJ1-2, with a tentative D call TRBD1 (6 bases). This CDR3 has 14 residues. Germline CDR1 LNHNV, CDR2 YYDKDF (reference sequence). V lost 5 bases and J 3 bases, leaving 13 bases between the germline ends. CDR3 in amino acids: CATSPGGGDYGYTF. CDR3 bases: TGTGCCACCAGCCCAGGAGGGGGGGACTATGGCTACACCTTC.

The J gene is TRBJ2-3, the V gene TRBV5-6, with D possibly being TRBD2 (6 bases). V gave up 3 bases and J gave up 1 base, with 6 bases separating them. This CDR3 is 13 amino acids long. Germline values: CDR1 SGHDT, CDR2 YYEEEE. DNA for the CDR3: TGTGCCAGCAGCTCTAGCGGCACAGATACGCAGTATTTT. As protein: CASSSSGTDTQYF.

The CDR3 nucleotides read TGTGCCAGCAGCTTCTTAGCGGGAGTAGGTGAGCAGTACTTC. Its translation: CASSFLAGVGEQYF. The V and J genes are TRBV5-6 and TRBJ2-7, with 9 bases lining up with TRBD2. The CDR3 consists of 14 residues. In germline, CDR1 is SGHDT, CDR2 YYEEEE. Germline trimming cut 2 bases from V and 7 bases from J; bases unmatched to any gene: 7.

The CDR3 bases are TGTGCCAGTAGTAAAGGGACAGGGAAAAGGGAGACCCAGTACTTC. Protein: CASSKGTGKRETQYF. V and J are TRBV19 and TRBJ2-5; 9 positions match TRBD1. CDR1 LNHDA and CDR2 SQIVND come from the germline V gene (reference sequence). This CDR3 comprises 15 residues. Germline trimming cut 4 bases from V and 5 bases from J; bases unmatched to any gene: 8.

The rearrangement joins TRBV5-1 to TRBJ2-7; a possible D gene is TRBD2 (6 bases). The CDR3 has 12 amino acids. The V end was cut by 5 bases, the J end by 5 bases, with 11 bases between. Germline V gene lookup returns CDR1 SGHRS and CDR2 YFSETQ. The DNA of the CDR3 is TGCGCCAGCAGTCCCGGGGAGGACGAGCAGTACTTC. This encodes CASSPGEDEQYF.

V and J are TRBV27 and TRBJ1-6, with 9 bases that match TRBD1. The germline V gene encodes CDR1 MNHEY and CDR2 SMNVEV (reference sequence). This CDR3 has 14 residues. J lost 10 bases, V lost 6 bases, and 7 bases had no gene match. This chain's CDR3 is CASSRDRAESPLHF. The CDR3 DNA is TGTGCCAGCAGCCGGGACAGGGCCGAATCACCCCTCCACTTT.

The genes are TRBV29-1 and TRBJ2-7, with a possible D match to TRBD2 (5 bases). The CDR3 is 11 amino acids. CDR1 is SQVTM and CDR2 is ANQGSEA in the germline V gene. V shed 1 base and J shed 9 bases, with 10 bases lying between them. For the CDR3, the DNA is TGCAGCGTTGAAGGGGCTCGGGGGCAGTACTTC. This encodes CSVEGARGQYF.

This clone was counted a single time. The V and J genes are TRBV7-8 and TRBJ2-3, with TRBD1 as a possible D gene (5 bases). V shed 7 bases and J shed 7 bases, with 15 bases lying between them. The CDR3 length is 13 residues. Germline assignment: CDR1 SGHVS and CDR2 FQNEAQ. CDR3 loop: CASKIQGDHTQYF. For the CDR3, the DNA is TGTGCCAGCAAGATTCAGGGCGATCATACGCAGTATTTT.

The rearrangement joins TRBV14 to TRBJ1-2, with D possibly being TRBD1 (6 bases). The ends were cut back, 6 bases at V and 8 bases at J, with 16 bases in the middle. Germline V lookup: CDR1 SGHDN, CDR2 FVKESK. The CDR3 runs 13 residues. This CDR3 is CASRLTGRGGYTF. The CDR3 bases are TGTGCCAGCAGGCTCACAGGGAGAGGCGGCTACACCTTC.

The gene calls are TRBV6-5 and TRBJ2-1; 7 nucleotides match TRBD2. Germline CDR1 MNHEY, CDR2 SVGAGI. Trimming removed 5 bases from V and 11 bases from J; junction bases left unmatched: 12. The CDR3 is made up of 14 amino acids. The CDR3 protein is CASSPGGRWEKQFF. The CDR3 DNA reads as TGTGCCAGCAGTCCGGGAGGCCGGTGGGAAAAGCAGTTCTTC.

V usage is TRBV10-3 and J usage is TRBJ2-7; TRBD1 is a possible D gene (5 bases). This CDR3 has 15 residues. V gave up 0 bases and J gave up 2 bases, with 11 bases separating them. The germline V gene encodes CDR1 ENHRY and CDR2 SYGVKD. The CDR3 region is CAISESRGPTYEQYF. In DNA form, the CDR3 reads TGTGCCATCAGTGAGTCAAGGGGTCCGACCTACGAGCAGTACTTC.